These 27 T cell receptor beta chains came from one sample sequenced in a study of beta chain features in type 1 diabetes. As every portion of the isolated RNA was reverse transcribed, the sequencing read expressed TCRB transcripts. Sequencing was performed with immunoSEQ multiplex PCR; in TCRdb, only in-frame clones are kept and a portion is missing. The sample has approximately 200,000 clones; over 9.5% are singletons. Sequencing was carried out using naive CD4+ T cells from blood. The receptors originated from a woman younger than 35 in good health.

The chain recombines TRBV6-1 with TRBJ2-4; D uncertain. The CDR3 runs 15 residues. The germline V gene has CDR1 MNHNS and CDR2 SASEGT. Trimming shortened V by 2 bases and J by 4 bases, and 12 bases separated the two germline ends. The CDR3 region is CASSEREAPKNIQYF. The CDR3 DNA is TGTGCCAGCAGTGAAAGAGAGGCGCCAAAAAACATTCAGTACTTC.

The genes are TRBV7-2 and TRBJ1-5, with 7 bases fitting TRBD1. This CDR3 has 14 amino acids. From germline, CDR1 is SGHTA and CDR2 FQGNSA. Trimming at V came to 3 bases and at J to 5 bases, leaving 4 bases not matched to a gene. CDR3 DNA: TGTGCCAGCAGCTTCAGACAGGGCTATCAGCCCCAGCATTTT. Translating gives CASSFRQGYQPQHF.

The V gene is TRBV30, the J gene TRBJ1-2; a possible D gene is TRBD1 (5 bases). CDR1 and CDR2 from the germline V gene are GTSNPN and SVGIG (reference sequence). This CDR3 has 12 residues. The V end was cut by 3 bases, the J end by 4 bases, with 9 bases between. CDR3 nucleotides: TGTGCCTGGAGGGGGCGGTCCTATGGCTACACCTTC. It translates to CAWRGRSYGYTF.

The chain links TRBV27 to TRBJ2-5; D possibly corresponds to TRBD2 (5 bases). Germline CDR1 reads MNHEY; CDR2 reads SMNVEV (reference sequence). There are 15 residues in the CDR3. The V and J ends lost 6 bases and 5 bases respectively, with 19 bases between them. Here the CDR3 DNA reads TGTGCCAGCAGACTAGGCCCCCTCGCAACGGAGACCCAGTACTTC. Protein product: CASRLGPLATETQYF.

This chain connects TRBV5-1 to TRBJ2-5; tentative D call: TRBD1 (6 bases). Germline V gene data show CDR1 as SGHRS and CDR2 as YFSETQ. Trimming took off 4 bases at V and 1 base at J, with 11 bases between the two ends. The CDR3 is made up of 14 amino acids. The DNA of the CDR3 is TGCGCCAGCAGCCTACAGGGTCGCCAAGAGACCCAGTACTTC. Protein: CASSLQGRQETQYF.

In its sample, this clone was seen a few times. This chain joins TRBV7-2 and TRBJ2-3, with D maybe TRBD2 (6 bases). This CDR3 contains 12 residues. V dropped 5 bases and J dropped 13 bases, with 16 bases sitting between them. Germline values: CDR1 SGHTA, CDR2 FQGNSA. CDR3 coding DNA: TGTGCCAGCAGCCCAACTAGCCGATACGAGTATTTT. Translated: CASSPTSRYEYF.

The chain links TRBV7-2 to TRBJ2-5; maybe TRBD2 (6 bases). From germline, CDR1 is SGHTA and CDR2 FQGNSA. The V end lost 3 bases, the J end lost 3 bases, and 8 bases lay between the germline ends. This CDR3 is 13 amino acids long. DNA of the CDR3: TGTGCCAGCAGCTTCGGCGGGAAAGAGACCCAGTACTTC. As protein: CASSFGGKETQYF.

This clone occurred a few times. The chain carries TRBV10-3 and TRBJ1-2, with D maybe TRBD1 (6 bases). The length of the CDR3 is 14 residues. Per the germline V gene, CDR1 is ENHRY and CDR2 is SYGVKD. The V end was cut by 10 bases, the J end by 3 bases, with 18 bases between. CDR3 DNA sequence: TGTGCCAACCTGGACAGCCAAGGGGACTATGGCTACACCTTC. Encoded protein: CANLDSQGDYGYTF.

The V and J genes are TRBV30 and TRBJ2-7; weak D call: TRBD2 (5 bases). Germline loops: CDR1 GTSNPN, CDR2 SVGIG (reference sequence). V dropped 0 bases and J dropped 6 bases, with 9 bases sitting between them. The CDR3 contains 12 residues. Here the CDR3 DNA reads TGTGCCTGGAGTGTGAGCGGAAGCGAGCAGTACTTC. This sequence encodes CAWSVSGSEQYF.

The chain uses TRBV12-5 and TRBJ1-1; the D gene is possibly TRBD1 (5 bases). The germline V gene encodes CDR1 LGHNT and CDR2 FRNRAP. This CDR3 has 14 residues. V was pared by 0 bases and J by 6 bases, with 11 bases between. CDR3 residues: CASGLVGRGSEAFF. CDR3 bases: TGTGCTAGTGGTTTGGTAGGGAGGGGCTCTGAAGCTTTCTTT.

This clone was observed a few times. CDR3 region: CSAPIELGNGNTIYF. CDR3 nucleotide sequence: TGCAGCGCTCCAATAGAACTAGGGAATGGAAACACCATATATTTT. The V gene is TRBV29-1, the J gene TRBJ1-3; no definite D call. Trimming shortened V by 7 bases and J by 3 bases, and 19 bases separated the two germline ends. From germline, CDR1 is SQVTM and CDR2 ANQGSEA. CDR3 length: 15 residues.

The chain joins TRBV28 to TRBJ2-5; 10 positions agree with TRBD1. With V trimmed by 4 bases and J by 2 bases, 4 bases remained unmatched. The CDR3 spans 15 residues. Germline assignment: CDR1 MDHEN and CDR2 SYDVKM. In DNA form, the CDR3 reads TGTGCCAGCAGTTCACGGACAGGGGGTCAAGAGACCCAGTACTTC. Amino acids: CASSSRTGGQETQYF.

The chain carries TRBV18 and TRBJ1-6; D gene unclear. The germline V gene encodes CDR1 KGHSH and CDR2 LQKENI. Between the trimmed V and J ends, which lost 5 bases and 0 bases, there was a span of 14 bases. The CDR3 loop spans 17 amino acids. This chain's CDR3 is CASSILDRRSYNSPLHF. The CDR3 DNA follows: TGTGCCAGCTCAATACTAGACCGACGCTCCTATAATTCACCCCTCCACTTT.

A few counts support this clone. This rearrangement joins TRBV7-6 to TRBJ2-7; 10 nucleotides line up with TRBD1. The CDR3 has 15 amino acids. Germline trimming cut 2 bases from V and 3 bases from J; bases unmatched to any gene: 4. CDR1 and CDR2 from the germline V gene are SGHVS and FNYEAQ. CDR3 DNA sequence: TGTGCCAGCAGCTTAAGGACAGGGGGGAACTACGAGCAGTACTTC. Translated: CASSLRTGGNYEQYF.

The chain has TRBV6-1 and TRBJ1-2; maybe TRBD1 (5 bases). CDR3 length: 13 amino acids. V lost 4 bases, J lost 4 bases, and 10 bases lay in between. Germline V CDR1 and CDR2: MNHNS, SASEGT. DNA of the CDR3: TGTGCCAGCAGTGCAAGGCAGGGCTATGGCTACACCTTC. Translated, it gives CASSARQGYGYTF.

This clone was found a few times. This sequence joins TRBV6-5 and TRBJ2-3; TRBD1 aligns across 7 bases. J lost 0 bases, V lost 8 bases, and 5 bases had no gene match. This CDR3 has 14 residues. In germline, CDR1 is MNHEY, CDR2 SVGAGI. CDR3 coding DNA: TGTGCCAGCTGGGGACAGCATAGCACAGATACGCAGTATTTT. It is translated as CASWGQHSTDTQYF.

The J gene is TRBJ2-1, the V gene TRBV5-1; TRBD1 might be the D (5 bases). CDR3 length equals 13 residues. V was shortened by 3 bases and J by 5 bases, with 9 bases between the two germline ends. Per germline, CDR1 SGHRS and CDR2 YFSETQ. CDR3 sequence: CASSSRVNNEQFF. In DNA form, the CDR3 reads TGCGCCAGCAGCTCCAGGGTGAACAATGAGCAGTTCTTC.

This clone was seen a handful of times. V is TRBV30 and J is TRBJ2-3, with TRBD2 matching over 9 bases. CDR3 size: 15 residues. V lost 1 base, J lost 0 bases, and 2 bases stayed unmatched. Germline values: CDR1 GTSNPN, CDR2 SVGIG (reference sequence). CDR3 loop: CAWSATSGSTDTQYF. CDR3 nucleotides: TGTGCCTGGAGTGCCACTAGCGGGAGCACAGATACGCAGTATTTT.

This chain links TRBV7-2 with TRBJ1-5, with 8 bases fitting TRBD1. V was pared by 6 bases and J by 4 bases, with 8 bases of the junction left unmatched. The CDR3 is 15 residues long. The germline gives CDR1 SGHTA, CDR2 FQGNSA. CDR3 sequence: CASRRDRSTNQPQHF. In nucleotides, the CDR3 is TGTGCCAGCAGACGGGACAGGAGCACGAATCAGCCCCAGCATTTT.

The V call is TRBV30, the J call TRBJ1-4; 8 nucleotides line up with TRBD1. J was trimmed by 10 bases and V by 2 bases; bases with no gene match: 9. Per the germline V gene, CDR1 is GTSNPN and CDR2 is SVGIG (reference sequence). This CDR3 has 14 residues. CDR3 region: CAWSRTGKTGKLFF. CDR3 in DNA: TGTGCCTGGAGTCGGACAGGGAAGACTGGAAAACTGTTTTTT.

The sample holds a few counts of this clone. This sample includes further DNA sequences coding for the same CDR3. This rearrangement joins TRBV5-1 to TRBJ1-1, with TRBD1 identical over 8 bases. Per the germline V gene, CDR1 is SGHRS and CDR2 is YFSETQ. The J segment lost 2 bases and the V segment lost 2 bases, leaving 2 bases of the junction unmatched. The CDR3 is 14 residues long. The CDR3 here is CASSLDRGNTEAFF. In DNA, the CDR3 is TGCGCCAGCAGCTTAGACAGGGGAAACACTGAAGCTTTCTTT.

This clone was picked up a small number of times. The chain is built from TRBV5-1 and TRBJ2-7, with TRBD1 matching 7 bases. CDR3 length: 14 residues. J was trimmed by 2 bases and V by 2 bases; bases with no gene match: 4. Germline V gene data show CDR1 as SGHRS and CDR2 as YFSETQ. The CDR3 is CASSFRTGTYEQYF. DNA for the CDR3: TGCGCCAGCAGCTTCAGGACAGGCACCTACGAGCAGTACTTC.

This clone was observed a handful of times. The rearrangement links TRBV29-1 to TRBJ1-2, with TRBD1 matching over 7 bases. The J segment lost 2 bases and the V segment lost 1 base, leaving 10 bases of the junction unmatched. The CDR3 extends over 16 amino acids. Germline V lookup: CDR1 SQVTM, CDR2 ANQGSEA. The CDR3, as DNA: TGCAGCGTTGAAGTGTCCAGGAGGGGGCTAAACTATGGCTACACCTTC. Translation gives CSVEVSRRGLNYGYTF.

The table lists this clone with a few counts. This chain uses TRBV30 with TRBJ1-1; perhaps TRBD1 as D (5 bases). V was trimmed by 3 bases and J by 0 bases, leaving 11 bases between them. Germline V gives CDR1 GTSNPN, CDR2 SVGIG (reference sequence). The CDR3 is 14 residues long. DNA for the CDR3: TGTGCCTGGAGACGGGGGTCTGTGAACACTGAAGCTTTCTTT. It is translated as CAWRRGSVNTEAFF.

This clone was counted between two and nine times. The chain employs TRBV11-2 and TRBJ2-7; 14 nucleotides agree with TRBD2. J gave up 7 bases and V 4 bases, and 9 bases lay outside the gene matches. Germline V gene sequence: CDR1 SGHAT, CDR2 FQNNGV. The CDR3 has 16 residues. CDR3 protein: CASSSGLAGEMGEQYF. CDR3 nucleotide sequence: TGTGCCAGCAGCTCGGGACTAGCGGGGGAAATGGGGGAGCAGTACTTC.

This clone was seen only a few times. The chain employs TRBV30 and TRBJ2-2; D not resolved. The CDR3 loop spans 15 amino acids. The V end lost 2 bases, the J end lost 3 bases, and 13 bases lay between the germline ends. Germline-derived CDR1 and CDR2 are GTSNPN and SVGIG (reference sequence). The CDR3 DNA follows: TGTGCCTGGAGTCCCCCGGCGGTTTACACCGGGGAGCTGTTTTTT. It yields the protein CAWSPPAVYTGELFF.

The V call is TRBV5-1, the J call TRBJ1-2; possibly TRBD1 for D (5 bases). The CDR3 is 15 amino acids. V lost 0 bases, J lost 3 bases, and 12 bases lay in between. Per the germline V gene, CDR1 is SGHRS and CDR2 is YFSETQ. The CDR3 DNA sequence: TGCGCCAGCAGCTTGGCACAGGACGGATACTATGGCTACACCTTC. As protein: CASSLAQDGYYGYTF.